This T cell receptor beta chain is drawn from a study of CD8+CD57+ T cells in acquired aplastic anemia (dated by TCRdb to the late 2010s). About the study as a whole: On average, sorted CD4+ and CD8+ cells yielded around 3.4 ug of extracted DNA, with a range of roughly 0.17 to 30 ug. Mean read counts for healthy donor samples were 8.5 million to 10.8 million for CD4+ cells and about 12 million for CD8+ cells. General conclusions and limits of the study: About 29 CD8+ CDR3 sequences were found to be shared between patients and controls, but these sequences appeared to be highly expressed in patients and within the immunodominant clones of the patients. Between patients and healthy controls, no significant difference in CD8+ Simpson's diversity was found (P=0.060).

TCR repertoires of sorted CD4+ and CD8+ blood T cells from severe aplastic anemia patients and healthy subjects were deep-sequenced in the study. Ficoll-Paque density gradient centrifugation was used to isolate peripheral blood mononuclear cells. Before DNA was extracted, CD4+ and CD8+ T cells were sorted using either FACS or magnetic beads. Inclusive of the bounding cysteine and phenylalanine, the CDR3 is 15 residues long. The kept DNA is CDR3 alone, 45 bases in frame from the first base. Relative to germline, V is 3 bases shorter and J is 0 bases shorter, with 8 bases between their ends. Sequences KGHDR (CDR1) and SFDVKD (CDR2) are obtained from the germline V gene. Profiling of TCR beta VDJ combinations and CDR3 sequences used genomic DNA as the template. An Illumina HiSeq 2000 was the platform used for TCR repertoire sequencing. Regarding the original processing steps: TRBV/TRBJ rearrangement plots, CDR3 size and DJ length profiles, and Simpson's diversity index were used to evaluate the repertoires. The most abundant DNA sequence in the deep sequencing data was defined as the immunodominant clone. CDR3 amino acid sequences were screened for sharing across subjects and were compared with published repertoires and the VDJdb database. Clones were called with MiXCR by TCRdb after fastp trimmed the public reads at Q25, and only in-frame beta chains were retained. Rows with a matching CDR3 protein are joined into one entry that keeps the most common DNA and genes. In this record, the V and J calls reflect TCRdb's handling and not the investigators' own analysis. This sample is represented by approximately 98,000 distinct CDR3 sequences; under 60% of them were singletons. Roughly 30% of the sample is in the top ten clones.

This clonotype has at least ten counts. The antigen it recognizes is unknown. Base quality data are lacking; no much larger clone is found one base away. This clonotype was obtained from a human donor in good health, serving as a control. What was sequenced was sorted CD4+, CD8+, or CD8+CD57+ T cells (not recorded which) from PBMCs. The rearranged chain carries TRBV24-1 and TRBJ2-1; the D gene lacks a confident call. CDR3 reads: CATSDRQDSYNEQFF. The DNA reads TGTGCCACCAGTGATAGGCAGGACTCCTACAATGAGCAGTTCTTC.